Following are 16 T cell receptor beta chains from one sample sequenced in a study of shared clonotypes between healthy human individuals. Method: immunoSEQ multiplex PCR; TCRdb's copy keeps in-frame clones and lacks some. The table includes around 750,000 clones, less than 85% detected once. Sequenced material: memory CD4+ T cells sorted from blood. Regarding subset: CD45RA-negative fraction. The receptors here all came from a woman in her 30s in good health.

The chain couples TRBV28 to TRBJ2-7, with 8 positions matching TRBD2. Per the germline V gene, CDR1 is MDHEN and CDR2 is SYDVKM. The CDR3 length is 14 residues. J lost 2 bases, V lost 6 bases, and 6 bases had no gene match. CDR3 loop: CASRVAGNTYEQYF. CDR3 DNA: TGTGCCAGCAGGGTAGCGGGAAATACCTACGAGCAGTACTTC.

This sequence joins TRBV29-1 and TRBJ2-5; no firm D call. The CDR3 is 13 residues long. Germline V gene sequence: CDR1 SQVTM, CDR2 ANQGSEA. V was shortened by 4 bases and J by 2 bases, with 11 bases between the two germline ends. The CDR3, as DNA: TGCAGCGTTGGTAGCAGGCTTCAAGAGACCCAGTACTTC. Protein product: CSVGSRLQETQYF.

This chain connects TRBV28 to TRBJ1-5, with 7 bases matching TRBD1. Germline V lookup: CDR1 MDHEN, CDR2 SYDVKM. V shed 6 bases and J 9 bases; nucleotides not matched to a gene: 5. CDR3 size: 12 residues. The CDR3 is CASRTGSRPQHF. CDR3 coding DNA: TGTGCCAGCAGGACAGGGAGTAGGCCCCAGCATTTT.

V is TRBV28 and J is TRBJ2-7; 7 positions match TRBD2. Looked up from germline, CDR1 is MDHEN and CDR2 is SYDVKM. The CDR3 runs to 14 residues. The CDR3 here is CAATRAGEIDEQYF. In nucleotides, the CDR3 is TGTGCGGCAACTCGGGCGGGAGAGATCGACGAGCAGTACTTC.

A remark on this clone: A far larger clone is only one base removed, so a read error is likely. Other DNA sequences of this sample code for an identical CDR3. The chain has TRBV20-1 and TRBJ2-1; D remains ambiguous. Trimming cost V 3 bases and J 6 bases, with 3 bases left between them. Germline lookup yields CDR1 DFQATT and CDR2 SNEGSKA (reference sequence). The CDR3 is 10 residues long. CDR3 residues: CSASSNEQFF. The CDR3 nucleotides read TGCAGTGCTAGCTCCAATGAGCAGTTCTTC.

The J gene is TRBJ1-2, the V gene TRBV2, with D possibly TRBD1 on 6 matching bases. The V and J ends lost 7 bases and 4 bases respectively, with 13 bases between them. The CDR3 runs to 13 residues. Germline CDR1 and CDR2: SNHLY and FYNNEI. The DNA of the CDR3 is TGTGCCAGCATTGTGGGGGGGGCCTATGGCTACACCTTC. Amino acid sequence: CASIVGGAYGYTF.

This chain uses TRBV5-6 with TRBJ1-1; 7 nucleotides agree with TRBD1. From germline, CDR1 is SGHDT and CDR2 YYEEEE. V was clipped by 4 bases and J by 0 bases; unmatched bases: 6. The CDR3 covers 15 residues. CDR3 DNA sequence: TGTGCCAGCAGCACATACAGGGGAATGAACACTGAAGCTTTCTTT. Amino acids: CASSTYRGMNTEAFF.

The chain recombines TRBV2 with TRBJ2-3, with a possible D match to TRBD2 (5 bases). V was shortened by 8 bases and J by 1 base, with 13 bases between the two germline ends. Germline values: CDR1 SNHLY, CDR2 FYNNEI. The CDR3 loop spans 14 amino acids. The CDR3 DNA is TGTGCCAGCTCATGGCGGGTGGGCACAGATACGCAGTATTTT. Its translation is CASSWRVGTDTQYF.

The V gene is TRBV7-9, the J gene TRBJ2-3; 16 nucleotides agree with TRBD2. The germline gives CDR1 SEHNR, CDR2 FQNEAQ (reference sequence). Losses at the gene ends were 5 bases for V and 6 bases for J; bases not matched to a gene: 8. CDR3 size: 17 residues. The CDR3 DNA is TGTGCCAGCAGCACGGGACTAGCGGGAGGGCCGGCGGATACGCAGTATTTT. This codes for CASSTGLAGGPADTQYF.

The V and J genes are TRBV10-2 and TRBJ2-1; TRBD2 matches 16 bases. This CDR3 comprises 17 residues. From germline, CDR1 is WSHSY and CDR2 SAAADI. The V segment lost 7 bases and the J segment 7 bases; nucleotides outside the gene matches: 10. The chain's CDR3 is CASTLGLAGGPNNEQFF. CDR3 DNA: TGCGCCAGCACCTTGGGACTAGCGGGAGGGCCTAATAATGAGCAGTTCTTC.

V and J are TRBV15 and TRBJ2-3, with TRBD2 matching 8 bases. The CDR3 has 15 residues. Germline V gene lookup returns CDR1 LNHNV and CDR2 YYDKDF (reference sequence). V lost 4 bases, J lost 5 bases, and 8 bases stayed unmatched. The CDR3 reads CATSKPGLELDTQYF. The CDR3 region has the DNA TGTGCCACCAGCAAACCGGGACTAGAGCTAGATACGCAGTATTTT.

The V gene is TRBV9, the J gene TRBJ2-5; TRBD2 matches 10 bases. The CDR3 spans 15 residues. Trimming removed 4 bases from V and 5 bases from J; junction bases left unmatched: 8. Germline CDR1 SGDLS, CDR2 YYNGEE. DNA of the CDR3: TGTGCCAGCAGCCCGAGCGGGAGGGCCGAGGAGACCCAGTACTTC. Its translation is CASSPSGRAEETQYF.

The J gene is TRBJ2-1, the V gene TRBV28, with D perhaps matching TRBD2 (6 bases). The V and J ends lost 6 bases and 3 bases respectively, with 12 bases between them. The CDR3 runs 14 residues. The V gene's germline CDR1 is MDHEN and CDR2 SYDVKM. CDR3 amino acids: CASRRDKNYNEQFF. The CDR3 DNA reads TGTGCCAGCAGGCGGGATAAAAACTACAATGAGCAGTTCTTC.

The CDR3 here is CASSTDGNEQFF. DNA of the CDR3: TGTGCCAGCAGCACAGACGGCAATGAGCAGTTCTTC. The chain recombines TRBV11-2 with TRBJ2-1; D remains unclear. CDR1 and CDR2 from the germline V gene are SGHAT and FQNNGV. CDR3 length equals 12 residues. Deletions cut 5 bases from V and 6 bases from J, with 8 bases between. The whole variable domain, filled in from reference TRBV11-2 and TRBJ2-1, reads EAGVAQSPRYKIIEKRQSVAFWCNPISGHATLYWYQQILGQGPKLLIQFQNNGVVDDSQLPKDRFSAERLKGVDSTLKIQPAKLEDSAVYLCASSTDGNEQFFGPGTRLTVL.

The chain recombines TRBV19 with TRBJ2-5; D unresolved. The germline gives CDR1 LNHDA, CDR2 SQIVND (reference sequence). CDR3 length equals 16 residues. Trimming stripped 5 bases from V and 1 base from J, with 17 bases between. CDR3 region: CASSPRAGFAQETQYF. The CDR3 region has the DNA TGTGCCAGTAGTCCTAGGGCAGGTTTTGCCCAAGAGACCCAGTACTTC.

This clone was detected once. V usage is TRBV28 and J usage is TRBJ1-2; D gene uncertain. Per the germline V gene, CDR1 is MDHEN and CDR2 is SYDVKM. V was clipped by 3 bases and J by 1 base, with 9 bases between them. This CDR3 spans 14 amino acids. DNA of the CDR3: TGTGCCAGCAGTTTCTTGGGCCGTAACTATGGCTACACCTTC. Translating it yields CASSFLGRNYGYTF.